The 24 T cell receptor beta chains below were found in one sample sequenced in a study of cytomegalovirus exposure and HLA in healthy donors. The primer mix had 60 Vbeta and 13 Jbeta primers. The repertoire was sequenced with immunoSEQ multiplex PCR; TCRdb's copy has only in-frame clones and lacks some. The data contain about 130,000 clones, roughly 80% of them singletons. The sample taken for sequencing was PBMCs. The source of these receptors is a man in his forties or fifties in good health and CMV-seronegative.

V gene TRBV7-2 combines with J gene TRBJ2-1; 9 bases are shared with TRBD1. CDR3 length: 14 amino acids. Germline assignment: CDR1 SGHTA and CDR2 FQGNSA. Trimming took 5 bases from V and 9 from J; bases not matched to a gene: 8. The DNA of the CDR3 is TGTGCCAGCAGCCTAGGGACAGGGTACGCTGAGCAGTTCTTC. Amino acid sequence: CASSLGTGYAEQFF.

The chain recombines TRBV4-3 with TRBJ1-2; D is ambiguous. Germline CDR1 LGHNA, CDR2 YSLEER. Trimming stripped 0 bases from V and 5 bases from J, with 7 bases between. The CDR3 has 13 amino acids. DNA for the CDR3: TGCGCCAGCAGCCAAGATGCGGCTTATGGCTACACCTTC. Amino acids: CASSQDAAYGYTF.

This clone was counted between two and nine times. J is TRBJ2-7 and V is TRBV27; TRBD2 aligns across 8 bases. The germline CDR1 and CDR2 sequences are MNHEY and SMNVEV (reference sequence). V trimming: 1 base; J trimming: 7 bases; junction bases outside the gene matches: 21. This CDR3 spans 19 amino acids. CDR3 in amino acids: CASSLYPGRIGGRPGEQYF. The CDR3 DNA reads as TGTGCCAGCAGTTTATACCCCGGGCGGATAGGCGGGAGGCCGGGGGAGCAGTACTTC.

The chain is built from TRBV29-1 and TRBJ1-1, with D maybe TRBD1 (5 bases). The CDR3 has 11 amino acids. The V gene lost 7 bases and the J gene lost 3 bases, with 9 bases spanning the gap. Germline CDR1 reads SQVTM; CDR2 reads ANQGSEA. Written as DNA, the CDR3 is TGCAGCGCCAAGACAGACACTGAAGCTTTCTTT. This codes for CSAKTDTEAFF.

The V gene is TRBV5-1, the J gene TRBJ1-1; possible D gene TRBD1, 5 bases. Trimming cost V 4 bases and J 8 bases, with 9 bases left between them. The CDR3 is made up of 11 amino acids. Germline CDR1 is SGHRS and CDR2 is YFSETQ. The CDR3 protein is CASSHGQEAFF. In DNA, the CDR3 is TGCGCCAGCAGCCATGGACAAGAAGCTTTCTTT.

The chain joins TRBV7-6 to TRBJ1-1; TRBD1 matches at 8 bases. From germline, CDR1 is SGHVS and CDR2 FNYEAQ. The CDR3 is 13 residues long. V lost 5 bases and J lost 3; bases outside the gene matches: 2. CDR3 nucleotide sequence: TGTGCCAGCAGCCCGGACAGGGACACTGAAGCTTTCTTT. Amino acids: CASSPDRDTEAFF.

V usage is TRBV6-1 and J usage is TRBJ2-5; possibly TRBD2 for D (6 bases). Looked up from germline, CDR1 is MNHNS and CDR2 is SASEGT. The CDR3 runs 15 residues. Trimming shortened V by 2 bases and J by 2 bases, and 12 bases separated the two germline ends. Written as DNA, the CDR3 is TGTGCCAGCAGTGAAATCGCTAGCGTTCAAGAGACCCAGTACTTC. Its translation is CASSEIASVQETQYF.

This clone was seen only once. The chain employs TRBV29-1 and TRBJ2-7, with TRBD2 identical over 8 bases. V was pared by 6 bases and J by 0 bases, with 7 bases of the junction left unmatched. The CDR3 runs 14 residues. Germline-derived CDR1 and CDR2 are SQVTM and ANQGSEA. The CDR3 sequence: CSVTGGASSYEQYF. CDR3 nucleotide sequence: TGCAGCGTCACCGGGGGGGCGAGCTCCTACGAGCAGTACTTC.

The chain couples TRBV7-8 to TRBJ2-5; TRBD2 matches at 8 bases. Trimming cost V 6 bases and J 7 bases; bases outside gene matches: 16. Per germline, CDR1 SGHVS and CDR2 FQNEAQ. The CDR3 sequence is 16 residues long. The CDR3 region is CASRGPAGGYAGTQYF. The DNA of the CDR3 is TGTGCCAGCAGAGGACCCGCGGGGGGCTATGCAGGGACCCAGTACTTC. The full variable domain, in which reference TRBV7-8 and TRBJ2-5 provide the parts outside the CDR3, is GAGVSQSPRYKVAKRGQDVALRCDPISGHVSLFWYQQALGQGPEFLTYFQNEAQLDKSGLPSDRFFAERPEGSVSTLKIQRTQQEDSAVYLCASRGPAGGYAGTQYFGPGTRLLVL.

V and J are TRBV5-1 and TRBJ2-7; 8 bases are shared with TRBD1. This CDR3 region has 14 residues. Per germline, CDR1 SGHRS and CDR2 YFSETQ. With 4 bases clipped from V and 2 bases from J, the junction kept 5 bases outside the gene matches. CDR3 sequence: CASSTTGVTYEQYF. Here the CDR3 DNA reads TGCGCCAGCAGCACGACAGGGGTGACCTACGAGCAGTACTTC.

This rearrangement joins TRBV6-6 to TRBJ1-5; D uncertain. Trimming left V 2 bases short and J 12 bases short, with 14 bases between. Germline V CDR1 and CDR2: MNHNY, SVGAGI (reference sequence). There are 13 residues in the CDR3. CDR3 coding DNA: TGTGCCAGCAGTTACAGCTCTTCTTCTGGCCAGCATTTT. Its protein is CASSYSSSSGQHF.

This chain links TRBV19 with TRBJ2-7; D may be TRBD2 (6 bases). The CDR3 length is 15 residues. Germline V gives CDR1 LNHDA, CDR2 SQIVND (reference sequence). V dropped 5 bases and J dropped 0 bases, with 14 bases sitting between them. CDR3 region: CASSRGEESSYEQYF. The CDR3 DNA is TGTGCCAGTAGTCGCGGGGAGGAGAGCTCCTACGAGCAGTACTTC.

The gene calls are TRBV10-3 and TRBJ2-1; TRBD1 matches at 7 bases. CDR3 size: 15 residues. Germline V gene lookup returns CDR1 ENHRY and CDR2 SYGVKD. Trimming cost V 3 bases and J 0 bases; bases outside gene matches: 2. The DNA for the CDR3 is TGTGCCATCAGTGATGAGGGGGCCTCCTACAATGAGCAGTTCTTC. It yields the protein CAISDEGASYNEQFF.

The chain carries TRBV5-1 and TRBJ2-3, with 7 bases aligning to TRBD1. This CDR3 contains 17 residues. The germline CDR1 and CDR2 sequences are SGHRS and YFSETQ. Trimming at V came to 0 bases and at J to 0 bases, leaving 7 bases not matched to a gene. DNA for the CDR3: TGCGCCAGCAGCTTGGATTTCCCAGGGGGTAGCACAGATACGCAGTATTTT. This gives the protein CASSLDFPGGSTDTQYF.

Details on this clone: The junction differs from germline at one of its ends, possibly a read error. The rearrangement uses TRBV7-2 and TRBJ2-2; 9 bases map to TRBD1. This CDR3 is 16 amino acids long. Germline V gene lookup returns CDR1 SGHTA and CDR2 FQGNSA. The CDR3: CASGLGAQGATGELFF. The CDR3 DNA is TGTGCCAGCGGCTTGGGGGCACAGGGGGCAACCGGGGAGCTGTTTTTT. The entire variable domain, with the rest obtained from reference TRBV7-2 and TRBJ2-2, is as follows: GAGVSQSPSNKVTEKGKDVELRCDPISGHTALYWYRQSLGQGLEFLIYFQGNSAPDKSGLPSDRFSAERTGGSVSTLTIQRTQQEDSAVYLCASGLGAQGATGELFFGEGSRLTVL.

This clone was seen a single time. The chain joins TRBV5-6 to TRBJ2-7; 7 nucleotides agree with TRBD1. Trimming took 0 bases from V and 2 from J; bases not matched to a gene: 8. The CDR3 length is 16 residues. Germline CDR1 is SGHDT and CDR2 is YYEEEE. This CDR3 reads CASSLASETGPYEQYF. The DNA for the CDR3 is TGTGCCAGCAGCTTGGCCTCGGAGACAGGGCCCTACGAGCAGTACTTC.

V and J are TRBV9 and TRBJ2-2, with D perhaps matching TRBD2 (6 bases). Looked up from germline, CDR1 is SGDLS and CDR2 is YYNGEE. The CDR3 is 15 residues long. V was clipped by 3 bases and J by 0 bases, with 9 bases between them. CDR3 loop: CASSAGRTNTGELFF. The CDR3, as DNA: TGTGCCAGCAGCGCGGGGAGGACGAACACCGGGGAGCTGTTTTTT.

This clone was seen just once. The chain has TRBV5-6 and TRBJ2-7, with D tentatively TRBD2 (6 bases). Per germline, CDR1 SGHDT and CDR2 YYEEEE. V gave up 2 bases and J gave up 0 bases, with 18 bases separating them. There are 17 residues in the CDR3. The CDR3 coding sequence is TGTGCCAGCAGCTTATGGGTGCCGGGAGAGATCTCCTACGAGCAGTACTTC. The encoded protein is CASSLWVPGEISYEQYF.

The V call is TRBV5-1, the J call TRBJ2-1; D unclear. This CDR3 contains 16 residues. CDR1 is SGHRS, CDR2 YFSETQ, per germline. The V end was cut by 0 bases, the J end by 5 bases, with 15 bases between. CDR3 DNA: TGCGCCAGCAGCTTGGCCGCTGGTCAGGCACACAATGAGCAGTTCTTC. Its protein is CASSLAAGQAHNEQFF.

V is TRBV13 and J is TRBJ2-7; TRBD2 agrees at 9 bases. This CDR3 is built from 16 residues. After removal of 2 bases from V and 2 bases from J, the junction contained 7 bases not matched to a gene. CDR1 and CDR2 (germline): PRHDT, FYEKMQ (reference sequence). CDR3 DNA: TGTGCCAGCAGCTTAAGCGTCGGCGGGAGGGCCTACGAGCAGTACTTC. Protein sequence: CASSLSVGGRAYEQYF.

This clone was observed a few times. The CDR3 is CASSIAGNQPQHF. CDR3 nucleotide sequence: TGTGCCAGTAGTATAGCCGGGAATCAGCCCCAGCATTTT. This chain links TRBV19 with TRBJ1-5; D unclear. V dropped 1 base and J dropped 4 bases, with 5 bases sitting between them. CDR3 length equals 13 residues. CDR1 and CDR2 (germline): LNHDA, SQIVND (reference sequence).

CDR3 in DNA: TGTGCCAGCAGCGTAGCGTTCGAGCCCAACTCCTACAATGAGCAGTTCTTC. Residues: CASSVAFEPNSYNEQFF. The chain employs TRBV9 and TRBJ2-1; D not certain. Trimming cost V 0 bases and J 0 bases, with 13 bases left between them. This CDR3 is 17 amino acids long. Per the germline V gene, CDR1 is SGDLS and CDR2 is YYNGEE.

The chain employs TRBV18 and TRBJ2-7; perhaps TRBD2 as D (6 bases). The V gene lost 0 bases and the J gene lost 0 bases, with 9 bases spanning the gap. Germline V gene lookup returns CDR1 KGHSH and CDR2 LQKENI. The CDR3 sequence is 15 residues long. The CDR3 is CASSPPSGGSYEQYF. Here the CDR3 DNA reads TGTGCCAGCTCACCACCCTCCGGGGGCTCCTACGAGCAGTACTTC. Together with reference TRBV18 and TRBJ2-7, the CDR3 gives the full variable domain: NAGVMQNPRHLVRRRGQEARLRCSPMKGHSHVYWYRQLPEEGLKFMVYLQKENIIDESGMPKERFSAEFPKEGPSILRIQQVVRGDSAAYFCASSPPSGGSYEQYFGPGTRLTVT.

The rearrangement uses TRBV5-5 and TRBJ2-7, with D tentatively TRBD2 (7 bases). The CDR3 is 16 residues long. V was clipped by 6 bases and J by 3 bases, with 22 bases between them. Germline-derived CDR1 and CDR2 are SGHKS and YYEKEE (reference sequence). Written as DNA, the CDR3 is TGTGCCAGCACCCGGCTGGCGGGGGCAGGTAGCTACGAGCAGTACTTC. This translates into CASTRLAGAGSYEQYF.